The T cell receptor (beta chain) described here comes from a study of T cell responses to AZD1222 COVID-19 vaccine. About the research overall: Timing groups of about 4 and about 12 weeks for second doses were pooled.

With respect to this clone: No antigen is known for it.

The CDR3 consists of 14 residues. Trimming pared 6 bases from V and 6 bases from J, leaving 14 bases between. CDR1 LNHDA and CDR2 SQIVND come from the germline V gene (reference sequence). Sequenced by immunoSEQ multiplex PCR; TCRdb stores in-frame clones only, minus some. The sample contains around 150,000 clones, roughly 90% of which appear only once. Whole-study findings and limits: Only after the peak T cell response were repertoires sampled. The number of AZD1222 recipients seropositive at baseline was only 5 to 7. With two AZD1222 doses given, Spike-specific TCR breadth and depth both rose.

The J gene is TRBJ1-4, the V gene TRBV19; a weak D match, TRBD1 (5 bases). The receptor's source is an adult in good health. Sequencing was performed on peripheral blood, taken on day 0 of AZD1222 vaccination. For the CDR3, the DNA is TGTGCCAGTAGCCCGGGGCAGGGCCATGAAAAACTGTTTTTT. Translating it yields CASSPGQGHEKLFF.